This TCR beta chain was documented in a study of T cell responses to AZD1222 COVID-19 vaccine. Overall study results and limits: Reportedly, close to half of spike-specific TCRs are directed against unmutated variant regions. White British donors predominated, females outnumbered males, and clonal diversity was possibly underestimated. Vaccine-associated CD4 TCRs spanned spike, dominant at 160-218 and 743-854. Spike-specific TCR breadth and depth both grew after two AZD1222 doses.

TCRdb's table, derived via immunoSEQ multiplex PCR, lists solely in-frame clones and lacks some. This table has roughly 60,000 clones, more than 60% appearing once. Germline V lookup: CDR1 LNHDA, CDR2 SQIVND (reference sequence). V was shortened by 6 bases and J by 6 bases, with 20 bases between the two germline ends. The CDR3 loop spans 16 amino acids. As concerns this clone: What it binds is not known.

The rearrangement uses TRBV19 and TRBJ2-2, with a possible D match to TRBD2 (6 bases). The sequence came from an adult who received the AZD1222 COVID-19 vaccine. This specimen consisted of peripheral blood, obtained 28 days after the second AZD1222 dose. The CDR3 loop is CASSPMRFGGAGELFF. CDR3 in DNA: TGTGCCAGTAGCCCCATGAGGTTCGGGGGTGCCGGGGAGCTGTTTTTT.